The TCR beta chain described here comes from a study of blood T cell repertoires in COVID-19. For the study at large: The origin of the acute and convalescent COVID-19 samples was the United States, Italy and Spain.

CDR1 and CDR2 (germline): MNHEY, SMNVEV (reference sequence). Trimming stripped 5 bases from V and 3 bases from J, with 8 bases between. This CDR3 comprises 13 residues. Methods used by the authors: Reference gene primer amplification gave estimated nucleated cell counts. The protocol was immunoSEQ multiplex PCR, while the TCRdb copy is restricted to in-frame clones and leaves out a portion. That table furnishes V, J and clone size, whereas the DNA furnished D and trimming. The sample lists under 110,000 clones, 85% to 95% occurring once. The receptor was derived from a man over 45 with active COVID-19. The V gene is TRBV27, the J gene TRBJ2-1; tentative D call: TRBD2 (6 bases). The sample consisted of peripheral blood. CDR3 region: CASSLGLYNEQFF. The CDR3 nucleotides are TGTGCCAGCAGTCTGGGACTCTACAATGAGCAGTTCTTC.